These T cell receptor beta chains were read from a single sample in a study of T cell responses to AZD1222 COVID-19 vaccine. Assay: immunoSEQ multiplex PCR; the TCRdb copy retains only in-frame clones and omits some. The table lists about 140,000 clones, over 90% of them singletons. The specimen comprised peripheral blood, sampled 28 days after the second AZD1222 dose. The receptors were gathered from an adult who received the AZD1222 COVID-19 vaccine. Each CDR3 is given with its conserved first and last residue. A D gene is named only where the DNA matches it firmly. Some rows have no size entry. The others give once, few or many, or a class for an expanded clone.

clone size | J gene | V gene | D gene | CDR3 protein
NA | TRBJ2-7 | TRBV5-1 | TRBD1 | CASSTGQGGEQYF
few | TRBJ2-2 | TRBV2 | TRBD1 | CASSEALTWLDRPTGELFF
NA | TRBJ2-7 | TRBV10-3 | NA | CAAWGANTYEQYF
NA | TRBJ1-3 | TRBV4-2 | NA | CASSQRPDGNTIYF
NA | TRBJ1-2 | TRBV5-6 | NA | CASSFGTYTYGYTF
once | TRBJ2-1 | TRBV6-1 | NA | CASSETGTAYNEQFF
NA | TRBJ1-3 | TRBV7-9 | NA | CASSSTGNTIYF
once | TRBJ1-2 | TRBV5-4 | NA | CASSLGQTDGYTF
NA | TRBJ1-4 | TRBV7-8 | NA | CASSLTNLAGPDEKLFF
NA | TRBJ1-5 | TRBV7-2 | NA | CASSREASNQPQHF
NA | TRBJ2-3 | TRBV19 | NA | CASSEADPDTQYF
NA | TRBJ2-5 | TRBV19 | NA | CASRDDRTQETQYF
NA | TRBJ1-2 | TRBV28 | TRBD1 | CASSLVGQGDYGYTF
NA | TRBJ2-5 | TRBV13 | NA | CASSFPGAQETQYF
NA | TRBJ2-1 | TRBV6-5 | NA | CASSYSAARSYNEQFF
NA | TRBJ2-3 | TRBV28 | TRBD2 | CASSTPGGEGTDTQYF
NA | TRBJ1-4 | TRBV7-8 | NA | CASSSSGGFGEKLFF
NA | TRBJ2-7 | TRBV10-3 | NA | CAISESKRSYEQYF
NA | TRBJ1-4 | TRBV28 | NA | CASSFRGEKLFF
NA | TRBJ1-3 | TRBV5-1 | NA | CASSLAGNSGNTIYF
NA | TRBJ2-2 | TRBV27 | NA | CASSFSKAGELFF
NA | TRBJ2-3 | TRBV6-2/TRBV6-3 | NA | CASSYATDTQYF
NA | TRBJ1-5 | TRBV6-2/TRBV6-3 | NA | CASSYLREARTYSNQPQHF
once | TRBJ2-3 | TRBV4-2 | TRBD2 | CASNHPGSGTPDTQYF
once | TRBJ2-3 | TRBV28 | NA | CASSSSHRGGLDTQYF
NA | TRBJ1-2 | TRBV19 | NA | CASKESTGRTYGYTF
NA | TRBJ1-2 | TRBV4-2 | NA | CASSQDGAGTRYGYTF
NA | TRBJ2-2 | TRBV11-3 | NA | CASSLGGNTGELFF
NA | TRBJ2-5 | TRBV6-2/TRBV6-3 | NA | CATSKVEETQYF
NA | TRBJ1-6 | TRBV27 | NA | CASSWTNRVIDSPLHF
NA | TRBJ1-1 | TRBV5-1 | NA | CASSGRDGNTEAFF
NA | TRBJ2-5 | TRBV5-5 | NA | CASSLQETQYF
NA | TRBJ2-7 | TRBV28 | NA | CASIDPRGAEPYEQYF
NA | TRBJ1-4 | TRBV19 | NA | CASSETVTNEKLFF
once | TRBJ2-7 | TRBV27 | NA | CASSRSGPAYEQYF
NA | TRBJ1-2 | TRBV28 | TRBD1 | CASSSGTGALRGGYTF
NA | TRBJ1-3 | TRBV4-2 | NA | CASSPAGAGNTIYF
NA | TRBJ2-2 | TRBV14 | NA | CASSQVGVRRVPGTGELFF
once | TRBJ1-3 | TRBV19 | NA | CASTLSAGNTIYF
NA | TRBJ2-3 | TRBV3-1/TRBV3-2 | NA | CASSQETASTDTQYF
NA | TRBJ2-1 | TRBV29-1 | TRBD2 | CSVAGTSGTSNEQFF
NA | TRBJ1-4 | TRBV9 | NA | CASSVGDGASNEKLFF
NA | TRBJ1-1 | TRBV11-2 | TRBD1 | CASSLRTGNTEAFF
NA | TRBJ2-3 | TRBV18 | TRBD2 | CASSPRASGNRADTQYF
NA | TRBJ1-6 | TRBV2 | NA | CASRTWTAGGGSPLHF
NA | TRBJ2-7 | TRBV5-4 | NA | CASRPSPAYEQYF
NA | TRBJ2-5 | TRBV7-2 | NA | CASSLVREETQYF
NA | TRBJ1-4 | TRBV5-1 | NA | CASSLAIDRTPEKLFF
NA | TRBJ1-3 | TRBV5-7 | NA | CASSWSVISGNTIYF
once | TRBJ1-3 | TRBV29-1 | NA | CSVIKGGAGNTIYF
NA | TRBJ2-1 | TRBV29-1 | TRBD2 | CSVEYLAGGPVLRNEQFF
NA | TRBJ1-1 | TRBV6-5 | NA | CASSLGFMNTEAFF